This passage covers 3 T cell receptor beta chains from one sample sequenced in a study of shared clonotypes between healthy human individuals (dated by TCRdb to the early 2020s). Library preparation was by the immunoSEQ multiplex PCR assay. Here the immuneACCESS table is served through TCRdb, limited to in-frame sequences with V and J called. Missing clones are a known gap in these copies; in checked studies unresolved V genes cover under half, and the rest lacks a known reason. Here the sample has over a million clones; approximately 98.5% occur a single time. Clones ranked in the top ten supply roughly 0.36% of the sample. What was sequenced was naive CD4+ T cells sorted from blood. Taken with the paper, the label for cell subset or site translates to: CD45RA+ positively selected. Receptors were obtained from a man under 40 in good health.

The chain is built from TRBV5-1 and TRBJ2-7, with D possibly being TRBD2 (6 bases). Germline V CDR1 and CDR2: SGHRS, YFSETQ. With 5 bases removed from V and 0 bases from J, the gap between germline ends came to 15 bases. This CDR3 is 15 amino acids long. CDR3 loop: CASRDHRLVSYEQYF. In nucleotides, the CDR3 is TGCGCCAGCAGGGACCATAGACTAGTCTCCTACGAGCAGTACTTC.

The chain links TRBV29-1 to TRBJ1-1, with unresolved D. V was trimmed by 6 bases and J by 3 bases, leaving 20 bases between them. The CDR3 runs to 15 residues. Germline lookup yields CDR1 SQVTM and CDR2 ANQGSEA. The DNA for the CDR3 is TGCAGCGTGGCCGCGGGCTTGGGAATTCACACTGAAGCTTTCTTT. Encoded protein: CSVAAGLGIHTEAFF.

The sample holds one count of this clone. This rearrangement joins TRBV14 to TRBJ2-3; 14 bases are shared with TRBD2. Per the germline V gene, CDR1 is SGHDN and CDR2 is FVKESK. With V trimmed by 5 bases and J by 3 bases, 10 bases remained unmatched. This CDR3 spans 18 amino acids. DNA for the CDR3: TGTGCCAGCAGCTTACGACTAGCGGGAGGGCCCGGAACAGATACGCAGTATTTT. Translation: CASSLRLAGGPGTDTQYF.